These T cell receptor beta chains were read from a single sample in a study of shared clonotypes between healthy human individuals. Produced via immunoSEQ multiplex PCR; TCRdb's table is partial and in-frame only. The data hold over a million clones, with roughly 97% observed a single time. Sequenced: naive CD4+ T cells sorted from blood. These receptors came from a man under 40 in good health. Each CDR3 is given with its conserved first and last residue. D genes are given only for firm matches. Clone size appears in some rows only: once, few, many, or a class for an expanded clone.

TRBJ2-1 | once | TRBD2 | TRBV20-1 | TGCAGTGCCGGACTAGCGGAGAAGTTCTTC | CSAGLAEKFF
TRBJ2-5 | - | - | TRBV30 | TGTGCCTGGGGGGAGGAGACCCAGTACTTC | CAWGEETQYF
TRBJ2-3 | - | - | TRBV7-3 | TGTGCCAGCAGCTTTGATTCCGGCGACCCTACGCAGTATTTT | CASSFDSGDPTQYF
TRBJ2-1 | once | - | TRBV6-5 | TGTGCCAGCAGTTACCAGTGGGATGAGCAGTTCTTC | CASSYQWDEQFF
TRBJ1-1 | - | - | TRBV5-8 | TGTGCCAGCAGCTTTGATGCAGGGCGCCGCACTGAAGCTTTCTTT | CASSFDAGRRTEAFF
TRBJ2-6 | - | - | TRBV30 | TGTGCCGGTTGGAGGGCAGGGGCCAACGTCCTGACTTTC | CAGWRAGANVLTF
TRBJ1-2 | - | - | TRBV27 | TGTGCCAGCAGTGTAAAGGCTAACTATGGCTACACCTTC | CASSVKANYGYTF
TRBJ2-3 | - | - | TRBV5-1 | TGCGCCAGCAGCTTGGCTTTCACAGATACGCAGTATTTT | CASSLAFTDTQYF
TRBJ2-5 | - | - | TRBV29-1 | TGCAGCGTCGCGGGACAGCAAGAGACCCAGTACTTC | CSVAGQQETQYF
TRBJ2-1 | - | - | TRBV11-2 | TGTGCCAGCAGCTGGCGAGTTCGGGGCTCCGCGAACAATGAGCAGTTCTTC | CASSWRVRGSANNEQFF
TRBJ2-5 | - | TRBD2 | TRBV11-3 | TGTGCCAGCAGCTTAGTACTAGCGGGAAGTGGAGCACAAGAGACCCAGTACTTC | CASSLVLAGSGAQETQYF
TRBJ2-1 | - | - | TRBV9 | TGTGCCAGCAGCGTAGGTCTAGTAGCCGGGAATGAGCAGTTCTTC | CASSVGLVAGNEQFF
TRBJ1-1 | - | TRBD1 | TRBV6-1 | TGTGCCAGCAGTTTTGACAGGGTCACTGAAGCTTTCTTT | CASSFDRVTEAFF
TRBJ2-7 | - | - | TRBV5-4 | TGTGCCAGCAACACGATTCTGGGCGAGCAGTACTTC | CASNTILGEQYF
TRBJ2-7 | - | - | TRBV7-2 | TGTGCCAGCAGCCCCGGGTCAAACTACGAGCAGTACTTC | CASSPGSNYEQYF
TRBJ2-7 | - | - | TRBV25-1 | TGTGCCAGCAGTGGGGGTCGGGAGCAGTACTTC | CASSGGREQYF
TRBJ2-7 | - | - | TRBV4-3 | TGCGCCAGCAGCCTACATTTAGTACAGGGCGAGCAACCTAGGGACGAGCAGTACTTC | CASSLHLVQGEQPRDEQYF
TRBJ2-1 | - | TRBD2 | TRBV19 | TGTGCCAGTAGTATAGATCTAGCGGATTACAATGAGCAGTTCTTC | CASSIDLADYNEQFF
TRBJ2-7 | once | TRBD2 | TRBV27 | TGTGCCAGCAGTTCCTCCGGGACTAGCCACGAGCAGTACTTC | CASSSSGTSHEQYF
TRBJ2-3 | - | - | TRBV6-5 | TGTGCCAGCAGTATCGGCGGCACAGATACGCAGTATTTT | CASSIGGTDTQYF
TRBJ2-1 | once | - | TRBV5-1 | TGCGCCAGCTCATATGACTCCTCCTACAATGAGCAGTTCTTC | CASSYDSSYNEQFF
TRBJ2-1 | - | - | TRBV10-1 | TGCGCCAGCAGTAAAACCAGCAGCTCCTACAATGAGCAGTTCTTC | CASSKTSSSYNEQFF
TRBJ2-1 | - | TRBD1 | TRBV6-6 | TGTGCCAGCAATTTACAGGGGGCAGGCTACAATGAGCAGTTCTTC | CASNLQGAGYNEQFF
TRBJ2-1 | - | TRBD2 | TRBV5-5 | TGTGCCAGCAGGGAGGGACTCAGCGGGAGCTCTGGCAATGAGCAGTTCTTC | CASREGLSGSSGNEQFF
TRBJ2-2 | - | TRBD2 | TRBV19 | TGTGCCAGTAGTATAGACGTTGGACTAGCGGACACCGGGGAGCTGTTTTTT | CASSIDVGLADTGELFF
TRBJ2-7 | - | TRBD2 | TRBV5-1 | TGCGCCAGCAGTAAAGGGACTAGCGGGAGTGGGTCCTACGAGCAGTACTTC | CASSKGTSGSGSYEQYF
TRBJ1-1 | - | - | TRBV5-1 | TGCGCCAGCAGCTTTACAGGCCTCGCGGATGAAGCTTTCTTT | CASSFTGLADEAFF
TRBJ2-2 | once | - | TRBV10-3 | TGTGCCATCAGTGGCCGGAGGGGGAGGATGAATGGGGAGCTGTTTTTT | CAISGRRGRMNGELFF
TRBJ1-2 | - | TRBD1 | TRBV11-1 | TGTGCCAGCAGCTTATCGGCAGGGGGCGACTATGGCTACACCTTC | CASSLSAGGDYGYTF
TRBJ2-2 | - | - | TRBV2 | TGTGCCAGCAGTGAAGCCCCCCCCGGGGAGCTGTTTTTT | CASSEAPPGELFF
TRBJ1-5 | once | - | TRBV21-1 | TGTGCCAGCATGGGGGTCAATCAGCCCCAGCATTTT | CASMGVNQPQHF
TRBJ1-2 | - | TRBD1 | TRBV28 | TGTGCCAGCAGTTTCGGACAGGGGAGAATCTACACCTTC | CASSFGQGRIYTF
TRBJ2-3 | - | TRBD2 | TRBV25-1 | TGTGCCAGCAGAGACTCGGGACTAGGTGGTGATACGCAGTATTTT | CASRDSGLGGDTQYF
TRBJ1-4 | - | TRBD1 | TRBV14 | TGTGCCAGCAGCCTTCACCGGGGGACAGGGGTTGAAAAACTGTTTTTT | CASSLHRGTGVEKLFF
TRBJ2-1 | - | TRBD1 | TRBV6-4 | TGTGCCAGCAGGGCCCGAACCTCCACAGGGGTCAGGCTCTACTACAATGAGCAGTTCTTC | CASRARTSTGVRLYYNEQFF
TRBJ1-1 | - | - | TRBV5-1 | TGCGCCAGCAGCGGAAGGACAGAGAACACTGAAGCTTTCTTT | CASSGRTENTEAFF
TRBJ2-2 | once | TRBD1 | TRBV5-1 | TGCGCCAGCAGTCGGGACAGGGTTTACACCGGGGAGCTGTTTTTT | CASSRDRVYTGELFF
TRBJ1-5 | - | - | TRBV19 | TGTGCCAGTACCTGGGGAAATCAGCCCCAGCATTTT | CASTWGNQPQHF
TRBJ1-1 | - | - | TRBV11-2 | TGTGCCAGCAGCTTAGTATACAGGAGCCTTGAAGCTTTCTTT | CASSLVYRSLEAFF
TRBJ1-5 | - | - | TRBV27 | TGTGCCAGCAGTTTAGAGGGGATCAATCAGCCCCAGCATTTT | CASSLEGINQPQHF
TRBJ1-1 | - | - | TRBV5-1 | TGCGCCAGCAGCTCACAAACTCTGAACACTGAAGCTTTCTTT | CASSSQTLNTEAFF
TRBJ2-3 | once | - | TRBV5-1 | TGCGCCAGCAGCTTGGTGGGCGGGCGTCAGAGGGATACGCAGTATTTT | CASSLVGGRQRDTQYF
TRBJ1-5 | - | TRBD1 | TRBV6-6 | TGTGCCAGCAGGGGGGGACAGGGAGATCAGCCCCAGCATTTT | CASRGGQGDQPQHF
TRBJ1-2 | - | - | TRBV30 | TGTGCCTGGAGTACCCAGGGGAGCTATGGCTACACCTTC | CAWSTQGSYGYTF
TRBJ2-1 | - | - | TRBV27 | TGTGCCAGCAAGGGCCGGGGGTACTACAATGAGCAGTTCTTC | CASKGRGYYNEQFF
TRBJ2-7 | - | - | TRBV18 | TGTGCCAGCTCAGACGGGAAGCTAGCCTACGAGCAGTACTTC | CASSDGKLAYEQYF
TRBJ2-7 | - | TRBD2 | TRBV6-1 | TGTGCCAGCAGGTGGTCTAGCGGAACCTACGAGCAGTACTTC | CASRWSSGTYEQYF
TRBJ2-1 | - | - | TRBV5-1 | TGCGCCAGCAGCGCGGCAGGGGGGGAACACAATGAGCAGTTCTTC | CASSAAGGEHNEQFF
TRBJ1-1 | once | - | TRBV9 | TGTGCCAGCAGCGTAGCTCCAGCGATGAACACTGAAGCTTTCTTT | CASSVAPAMNTEAFF
TRBJ1-1 | - | - | TRBV6-6 | TGTGCCAGCAGTTATACGACAGTGAACACTGAAGCTTTCTTT | CASSYTTVNTEAFF
TRBJ2-4 | once | TRBD1 | TRBV6-1 | TGTGCCAGCAGTGGAGGACAGGGGGCAAACATTCAGTACTTC | CASSGGQGANIQYF
TRBJ2-7 | - | - | TRBV9 | TGTGCCAGCAGCGTAGGGCTTCGCGAATGGGGGGACGAGCAGTACTTC | CASSVGLREWGDEQYF
TRBJ2-7 | - | - | TRBV28 | TGTGCCAGCACCTCGAGGGTGGACGAGCAGTACTTC | CASTSRVDEQYF
TRBJ2-5 | - | - | TRBV4-1 | TGCGCCAGCAGCCAAGAAGGAACCTCGGGGTACGGAGAGACCCAGTACTTC | CASSQEGTSGYGETQYF
TRBJ2-1 | - | TRBD1 | TRBV19 | TGTGCCAGTGCCATCGGGGGACAGGGGGTGGATGAGCAGTTCTTC | CASAIGGQGVDEQFF